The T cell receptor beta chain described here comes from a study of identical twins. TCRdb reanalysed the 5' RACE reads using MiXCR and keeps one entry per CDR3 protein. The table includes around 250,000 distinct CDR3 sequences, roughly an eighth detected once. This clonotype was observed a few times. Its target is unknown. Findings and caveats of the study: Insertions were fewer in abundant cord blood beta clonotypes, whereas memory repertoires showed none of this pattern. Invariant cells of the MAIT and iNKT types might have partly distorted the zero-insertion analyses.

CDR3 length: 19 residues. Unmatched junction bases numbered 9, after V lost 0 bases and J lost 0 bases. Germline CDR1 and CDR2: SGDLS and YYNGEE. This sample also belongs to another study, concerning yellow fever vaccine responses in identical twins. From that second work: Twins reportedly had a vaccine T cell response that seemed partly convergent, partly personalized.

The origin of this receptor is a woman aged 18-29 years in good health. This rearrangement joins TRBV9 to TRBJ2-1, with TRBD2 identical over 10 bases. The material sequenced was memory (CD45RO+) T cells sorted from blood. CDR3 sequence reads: CASSVAASGGLSSYNEQFF. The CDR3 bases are TGTGCCAGCAGCGTAGCGGCTAGCGGGGGCTTGAGCTCCTACAATGAGCAGTTCTTC.